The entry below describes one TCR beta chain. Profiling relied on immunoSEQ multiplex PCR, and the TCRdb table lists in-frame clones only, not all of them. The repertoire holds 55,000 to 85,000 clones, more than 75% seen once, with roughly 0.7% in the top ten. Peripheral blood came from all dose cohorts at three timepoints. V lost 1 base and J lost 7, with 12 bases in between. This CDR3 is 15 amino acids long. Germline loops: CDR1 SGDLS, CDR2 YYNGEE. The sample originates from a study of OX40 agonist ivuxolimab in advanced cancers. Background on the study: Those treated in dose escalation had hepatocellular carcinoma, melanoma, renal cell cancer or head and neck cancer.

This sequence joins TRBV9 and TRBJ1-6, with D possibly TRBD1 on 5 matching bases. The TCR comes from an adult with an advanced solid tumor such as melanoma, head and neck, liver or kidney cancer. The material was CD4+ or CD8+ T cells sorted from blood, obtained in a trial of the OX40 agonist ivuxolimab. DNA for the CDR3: TGTGCCAGCAGCGTAACATCAGGGATCAATTCACCCCTCCACTTT. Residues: CASSVTSGINSPLHF.